This entry is about one TCR beta chain. The entry originates in a study of CD8 T cells in Susac syndrome. CD8+ and CD4+ T cells circulating in blood were sequenced for TCR beta. Negative isolation was used for CD8+ and CD4+ T cells and FACS enrichment for TEMRA cells. Random hexamers served to reverse transcribe about 0.5 to 1 ug RNA. The authors amplified TCR beta CDR3 across 54 Vbeta and 13 Jbeta using immunoSEQ multiplex PCR. TCRdb reprocessed the immunoSEQ multiplex PCR reads with MiXCR, giving one entry per CDR3 protein. The table lists roughly 330,000 distinct CDR3 sequences, about 90% of them singletons, with 0.065% in the top ten. V dropped 7 bases and J dropped 4; count of bases not matched to a gene: 0. CDR3 length: 12 amino acids. CDR1 and CDR2 (germline): DFQATT, SNEGSKA (reference sequence).

This TCR derives from a human donor with multiple sclerosis. This chain joins TRBV20-1 and TRBJ2-2, with TRBD2 matching over 10 bases. Sequencing was carried out using CD4+ T cells from PBMCs. The CDR3 DNA reads TGCAGTGGGACTAGCGGCACCGGGGAGCTGTTTTTT. Translated: CSGTSGTGELFF.